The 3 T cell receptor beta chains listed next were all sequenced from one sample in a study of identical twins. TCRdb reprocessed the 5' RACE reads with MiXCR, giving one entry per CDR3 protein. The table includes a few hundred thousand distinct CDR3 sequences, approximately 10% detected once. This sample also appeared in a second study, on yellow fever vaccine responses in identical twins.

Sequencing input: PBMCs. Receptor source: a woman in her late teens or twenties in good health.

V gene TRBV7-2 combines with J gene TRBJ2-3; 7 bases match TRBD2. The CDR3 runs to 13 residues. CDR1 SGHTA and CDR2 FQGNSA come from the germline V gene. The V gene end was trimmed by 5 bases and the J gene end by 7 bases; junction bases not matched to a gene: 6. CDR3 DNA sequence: TGTGCCAGCAGCCCCAACGGGGGGTATACGCAGTATTTT. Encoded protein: CASSPNGGYTQYF. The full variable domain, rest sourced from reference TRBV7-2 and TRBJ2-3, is GAGVSQSPSNKVTEKGKDVELRCDPISGHTALYWYRQSLGQGLEFLIYFQGNSAPDKSGLPSDRFSAERTGGSVSTLTIQRTQQEDSAVYLCASSPNGGYTQYFGPGTRLTVL.

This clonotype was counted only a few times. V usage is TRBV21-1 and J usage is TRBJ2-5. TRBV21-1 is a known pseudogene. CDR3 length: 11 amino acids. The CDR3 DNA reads TGTGCCAGCATAGGGCAAGAGACCCAGTACTTC. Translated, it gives CASIGQETQYF.

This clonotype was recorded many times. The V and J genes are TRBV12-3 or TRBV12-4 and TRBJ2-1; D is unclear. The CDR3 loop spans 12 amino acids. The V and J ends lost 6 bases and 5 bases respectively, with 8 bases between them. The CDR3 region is CASRRDDNEQFF. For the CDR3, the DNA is TGTGCCAGCAGGAGAGATGACAATGAGCAGTTCTTC.